The entry below describes one T cell receptor beta chain. This entry belongs to a study of T cell changes during pregnancy in multiple sclerosis. This CDR3 is built from 13 residues. CDR1 and CDR2 from the germline V gene are MNHEY and SVGAGI. V lost 5 bases to trimming and J lost 1 base, with 8 bases between them. TCRdb keeps only in-frame clones here, not all; method: immunoSEQ multiplex PCR. This sample has around 16,000 clones, with 83% found just once. The chain is built from TRBV6-5 and TRBJ1-1; no firm D call. The sample was CD8+ T cells from peripheral blood mononuclear cells, taken after pregnancy. This sequence was found in a female donor in good health, enrolled as a control in a pregnancy study. As DNA, the CDR3 is TGTGCCAGCAGTCCCCGGGAGAACACTGAAGCTTTCTTT. This sequence encodes CASSPRENTEAFF.